This is a list of T cell receptor beta chains from one sample in a study of shared clonotypes between healthy human individuals. Assay used: immunoSEQ multiplex PCR; TCRdb lists only in-frame clones, some missing. The profile shows under 1,100,000 clones, 65% to 80% of them singletons. The sequenced material came from memory CD4+ T cells sorted from blood. These receptors were collected from a man between 18 and 29 years old in good health. Each CDR3 is given with its conserved first and last residue. A D gene is named only where the DNA matches it firmly. For some rows the clone size is stated as once, few or many, or as a class when expanded; others skip it.

size,V,D,J,CDR3,DNA
-,TRBV5-1,TRBD1,TRBJ2-2,CASSYDRAAGELFF,TGCGCCAGCAGTTATGACAGGGCTGCCGGGGAGCTGTTTTTT
-,TRBV5-1,-,TRBJ1-2,CASSLEQGAGGYTF,TGCGCCAGCAGCTTGGAACAGGGCGCGGGTGGCTACACCTTC
-,TRBV6-6,TRBD2,TRBJ2-7,CASSYSPAGPSYEQYF,TGTGCCAGCAGTTACTCGCCAGCGGGGCCCTCCTACGAGCAGTACTTC
-,TRBV27,-,TRBJ1-1,CASSVIGGAGTEAFF,TGTGCCAGCAGTGTTATAGGGGGGGCAGGCACTGAAGCTTTCTTT
-,TRBV20-1,-,TRBJ2-2,CSARITGELFF,TGCAGTGCGAGAATCACCGGGGAGCTGTTTTTT
-,TRBV9,-,TRBJ2-7,CASSTGISSYEQYF,TGTGCCAGCAGTACGGGTATTAGCTCCTACGAGCAGTACTTC
-,TRBV27,-,TRBJ2-4,CASSPREGAKNIQYF,TGTGCCAGCAGTCCCCGCGAGGGGGCCAAAAACATTCAGTACTTC
once,TRBV11-2,-,TRBJ2-5,CASSLDPGFRETQYF,TGTGCCAGCAGCTTAGATCCCGGGTTTCGAGAGACCCAGTACTTC
-,TRBV29-1,-,TRBJ1-1,CSVEGQLNTEAFF,TGCAGCGTTGAAGGGCAGCTGAACACTGAAGCTTTCTTT
-,TRBV5-4,-,TRBJ1-1,CAILEAFF,TGTGCCATCCTCGAAGCTTTCTTT
-,TRBV30,-,TRBJ2-5,CAWSVRVSGWETQYF,TGTGCCTGGAGTGTACGCGTTTCAGGATGGGAGACCCAGTACTTC
-,TRBV21-1,-,TRBJ1-2,CASSKYPQASFWDLNYGYTF,TGTGCCAGCAGCAAATACCCACAGGCCTCCTTTTGGGATTTAAACTATGGCTACACCTTC
-,TRBV30,TRBD2,TRBJ2-5,CAWSRGSGGGQETQYF,TGTGCCTGGAGTCGCGGAAGCGGGGGGGGTCAGGAGACCCAGTACTTC
-,TRBV9,-,TRBJ1-5,CASSVGTTNQPQHF,TGTGCCAGCAGCGTAGGCACTACCAATCAGCCCCAGCATTTT
-,TRBV19,TRBD1,TRBJ2-7,CASSVPGTGAYEQYF,TGTGCCAGTAGTGTCCCCGGGACAGGGGCCTACGAGCAGTACTTC
-,TRBV7-9,TRBD2,TRBJ2-7,CASRTSGGGNEQYF,TGTGCCAGCAGGACTAGCGGGGGAGGCAACGAGCAGTACTTC
-,TRBV7-3,-,TRBJ2-3,CASSRTNTDTQYF,TGTGCCAGCAGCCGGACTAACACAGATACGCAGTATTTT